Listed below are T cell receptor beta chains from one sample, sequenced in a study of OX40 agonist ivuxolimab in advanced cancers. TCRdb's copy holds only in-frame clones and misses some; the assay was immunoSEQ multiplex PCR. The repertoire holds roughly 80,000 clones, with roughly 85% as singletons. The source material was CD4+ or CD8+ T cells sorted from blood, sampled in a trial of the OX40 agonist ivuxolimab. Every receptor here comes from an adult with an advanced solid tumor such as melanoma, head and neck, liver or kidney cancer. Each CDR3 is given with its conserved first and last residue. The D gene is left open where the match is weak. Rows give clone size only sometimes, using once, few, many, or a class for an expanded clone.

D	J	V	length	size	DNA	CDR3
.	TRBJ2-5	TRBV7-2	15	.	TGTGCCAGCAGTTCTCAACGCGGTAAACGGGAGACCCAGTACTTC	CASSSQRGKRETQYF
TRBD1	TRBJ1-5	TRBV27	16	.	TGTGCCAGCCGGGACAGGGGGGATGGGCGCAATCAGCCCCAGCATTTT	CASRDRGDGRNQPQHF
.	TRBJ1-6	TRBV30	14	.	TGTGCCTGGACCGACCCCTCGTATAATTCACCCCTCCACTTT	CAWTDPSYNSPLHF
TRBD2	TRBJ2-1	TRBV7-2	16	.	TGTGCCAGCAGCTTAGTAGGGCTAGCGGGTTACAATGAGCAGTTCTTC	CASSLVGLAGYNEQFF
TRBD2	TRBJ2-5	TRBV19	15	.	TGTGCCAGTAGTTTAGCGGGGCAACGCCAAGAGACCCAGTACTTC	CASSLAGQRQETQYF
.	TRBJ2-5	TRBV30	15	.	TGTGCCTGGACGCGGACGCGTATGGTCGGAGAGACCCAGTACTTC	CAWTRTRMVGETQYF
.	TRBJ1-1	TRBV7-8	14	once	TGTGCCAGCAAACAAGGGGAACTCACCACTGAAGCTTTCTTT	CASKQGELTTEAFF
.	TRBJ1-2	TRBV12-5	13	.	TGTGCTAGTGGACTCGGACAGCTCAAGAGCTACACCTTC	CASGLGQLKSYTF
TRBD1	TRBJ2-1	TRBV30	13	once	TGTGCCTGGAGTTACCAGGACAGGAGCGTTCAGTTCTTC	CAWSYQDRSVQFF
.	TRBJ1-4	TRBV6-5	14	.	TGTGCCAGCAGCGGCGGGGGGGCGCAGGAAAAACTGTTTTTT	CASSGGGAQEKLFF
.	TRBJ2-1	TRBV6-1	14	few	TGTGCCAGCAGTGAAAGCCGGCTAGGTAATGAGCAGTTCTTC	CASSESRLGNEQFF
TRBD1	TRBJ1-4	TRBV19	15	.	TGTGCCAGTAGTTACCCCGGGACAGCTAATGAAAAACTGTTTTTT	CASSYPGTANEKLFF
.	TRBJ2-5	TRBV7-9	12	.	TGTGCCAGCAGTCGTGATAAAGAGACCCAGTACTTC	CASSRDKETQYF
.	TRBJ1-4	TRBV30	15	once	TGTGCCTGGAGGAAAACAGGGACCACTAATGAAAAACTGTTTTTT	CAWRKTGTTNEKLFF
.	TRBJ2-3	TRBV7-8	13	.	TGTGCCAGCAGCTTAGTGGGGGAAGATACGCAGTATTTT	CASSLVGEDTQYF
.	TRBJ1-3	TRBV2	14	.	TGTGCCAGCAGTATGGACGCCTCTGGAAACACCATATATTTT	CASSMDASGNTIYF
TRBD1	TRBJ1-2	TRBV19	14	.	TGTGCCAGTAGTGTCGACAGGGCGGAGAGTGGCTACACCTTC	CASSVDRAESGYTF
.	TRBJ2-3	TRBV18	12	.	TGTGCCAGCTCACCCTTCGGAGATACGCAGTATTTT	CASSPFGDTQYF
TRBD1	TRBJ2-7	TRBV6-5	14	.	TGTGCCAGCAGTTACTCGGGACAGGGCTACGAGCAGTACTTC	CASSYSGQGYEQYF